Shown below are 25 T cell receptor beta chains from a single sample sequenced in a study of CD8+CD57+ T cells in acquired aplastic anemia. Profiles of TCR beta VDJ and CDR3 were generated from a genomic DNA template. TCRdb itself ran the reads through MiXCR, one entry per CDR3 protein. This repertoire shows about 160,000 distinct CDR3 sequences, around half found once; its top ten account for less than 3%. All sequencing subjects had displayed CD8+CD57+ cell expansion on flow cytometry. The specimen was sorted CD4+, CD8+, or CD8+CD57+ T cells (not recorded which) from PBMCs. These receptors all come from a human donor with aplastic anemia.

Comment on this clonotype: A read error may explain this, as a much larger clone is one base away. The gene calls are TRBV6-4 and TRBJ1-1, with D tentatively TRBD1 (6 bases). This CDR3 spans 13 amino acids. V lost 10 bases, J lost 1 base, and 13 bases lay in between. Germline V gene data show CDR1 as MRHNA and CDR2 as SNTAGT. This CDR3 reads CANRSDRNTEAFF. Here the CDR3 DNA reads TGTGCCAACCGCTCGGACAGGAACACTGAAGCTTTCTTT.

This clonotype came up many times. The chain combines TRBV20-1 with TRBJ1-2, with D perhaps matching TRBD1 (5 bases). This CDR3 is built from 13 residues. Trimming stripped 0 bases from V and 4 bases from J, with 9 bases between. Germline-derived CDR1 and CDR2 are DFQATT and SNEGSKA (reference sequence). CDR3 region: CSARDGGLYGYTF. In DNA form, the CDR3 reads TGCAGTGCTAGAGATGGGGGACTCTATGGCTACACCTTC.

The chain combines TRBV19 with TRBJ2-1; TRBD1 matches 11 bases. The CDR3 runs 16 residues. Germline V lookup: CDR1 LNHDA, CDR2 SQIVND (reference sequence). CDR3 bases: TGTGCATCGTCCTGGACAGGGGGCCTTCTTGGTAATGAGCAGTTCTTC. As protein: CASSWTGGLLGNEQFF.

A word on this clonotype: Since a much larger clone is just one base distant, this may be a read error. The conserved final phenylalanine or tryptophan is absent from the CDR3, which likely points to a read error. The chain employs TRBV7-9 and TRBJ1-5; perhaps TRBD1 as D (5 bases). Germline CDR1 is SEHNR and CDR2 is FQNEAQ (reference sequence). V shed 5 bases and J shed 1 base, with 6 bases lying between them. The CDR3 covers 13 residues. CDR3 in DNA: TGTGCCAGCAGCCGGGACAGCAATCAGCCCCAGCATCTT. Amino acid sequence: CASSRDSNQPQHL.

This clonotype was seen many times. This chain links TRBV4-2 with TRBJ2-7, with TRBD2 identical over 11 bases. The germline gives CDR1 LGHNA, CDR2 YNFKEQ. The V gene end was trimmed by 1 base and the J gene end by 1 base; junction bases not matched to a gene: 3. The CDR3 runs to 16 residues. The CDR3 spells CASSQAGTSGSYEQYF. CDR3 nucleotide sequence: TGTGCCAGCAGCCAAGCCGGGACTAGCGGATCCTACGAGCAGTACTTC.

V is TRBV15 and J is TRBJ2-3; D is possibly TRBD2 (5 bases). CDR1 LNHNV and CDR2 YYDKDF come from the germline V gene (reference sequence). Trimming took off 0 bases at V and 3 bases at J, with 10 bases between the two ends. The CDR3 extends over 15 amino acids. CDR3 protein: CATSRDRGQTDTQYF. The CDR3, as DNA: TGTGCCACCAGCAGAGACAGAGGGCAAACAGATACGCAGTATTTT.

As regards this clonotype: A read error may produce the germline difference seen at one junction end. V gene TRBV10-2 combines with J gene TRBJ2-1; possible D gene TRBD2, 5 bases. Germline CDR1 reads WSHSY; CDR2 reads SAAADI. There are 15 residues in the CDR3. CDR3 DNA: TGTGCCATCAGTGAGCCGGGGAGCTCCTACAATGAGCAGTTCTTC. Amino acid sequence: CAISEPGSSYNEQFF.

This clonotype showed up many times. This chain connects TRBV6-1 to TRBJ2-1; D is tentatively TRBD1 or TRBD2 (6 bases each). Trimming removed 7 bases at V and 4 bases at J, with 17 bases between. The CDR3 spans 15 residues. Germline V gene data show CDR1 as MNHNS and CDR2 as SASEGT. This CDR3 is CASMGGGAVYNEQFF. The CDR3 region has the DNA TGTGCCAGCATGGGGGGCGGAGCGGTATACAATGAGCAGTTCTTC.

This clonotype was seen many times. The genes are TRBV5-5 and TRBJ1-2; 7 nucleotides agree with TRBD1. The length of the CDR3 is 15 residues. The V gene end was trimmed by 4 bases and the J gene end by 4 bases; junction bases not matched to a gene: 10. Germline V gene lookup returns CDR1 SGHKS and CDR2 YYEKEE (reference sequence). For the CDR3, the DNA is TGTGCCAGCAGCAAAGCCGGGACAGCGAGCTATGGCTACACCTTC. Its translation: CASSKAGTASYGYTF.

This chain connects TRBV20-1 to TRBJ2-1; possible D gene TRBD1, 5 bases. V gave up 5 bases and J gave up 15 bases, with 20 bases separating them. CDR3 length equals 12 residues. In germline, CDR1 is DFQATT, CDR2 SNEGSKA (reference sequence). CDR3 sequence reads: CSAALRGSRRFF. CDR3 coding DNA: TGCAGTGCTGCCTTAAGGGGATCCAGGCGGTTCTTC.

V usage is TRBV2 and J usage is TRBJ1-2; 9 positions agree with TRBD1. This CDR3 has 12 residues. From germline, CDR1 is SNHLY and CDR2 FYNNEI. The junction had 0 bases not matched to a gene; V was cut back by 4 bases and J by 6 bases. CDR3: CASSGTGDGYTF. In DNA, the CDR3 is TGTGCCAGCAGTGGGACAGGGGATGGCTACACCTTC.

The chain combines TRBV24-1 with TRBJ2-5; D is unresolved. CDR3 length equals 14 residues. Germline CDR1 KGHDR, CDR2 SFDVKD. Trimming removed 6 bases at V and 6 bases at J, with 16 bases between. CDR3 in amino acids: CATSPTRLGKTQYF. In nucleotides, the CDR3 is TGTGCCACCAGTCCGACAAGGCTTGGAAAGACCCAGTACTTC.

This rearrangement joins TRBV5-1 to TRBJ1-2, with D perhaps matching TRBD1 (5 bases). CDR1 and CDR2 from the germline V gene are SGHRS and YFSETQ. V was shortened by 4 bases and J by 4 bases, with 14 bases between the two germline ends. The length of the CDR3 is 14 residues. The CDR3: CASSPPWQGYGYTF. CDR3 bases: TGCGCCAGCAGCCCCCCGTGGCAGGGCTATGGCTACACCTTC.

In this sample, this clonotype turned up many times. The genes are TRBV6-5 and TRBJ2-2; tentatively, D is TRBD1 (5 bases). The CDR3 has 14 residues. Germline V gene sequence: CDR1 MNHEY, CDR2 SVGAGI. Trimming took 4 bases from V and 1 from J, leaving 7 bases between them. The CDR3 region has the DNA TGTGCCAGCAGTTCCGACAGGAACACCGGGGAGCTGTTTTTT. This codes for CASSSDRNTGELFF.

The CDR3 reads CASGQGLNSPLHF. The DNA of the CDR3 is TGTGCCAGCGGCCAGGGGCTAAATTCACCCCTCCACTTT. The rearrangement links TRBV6-1 to TRBJ1-6; D possibly corresponds to TRBD1 (6 bases). V dropped 8 bases and J dropped 7 bases, with 12 bases sitting between them. The CDR3 loop spans 13 amino acids. Germline V gives CDR1 MNHNS, CDR2 SASEGT.

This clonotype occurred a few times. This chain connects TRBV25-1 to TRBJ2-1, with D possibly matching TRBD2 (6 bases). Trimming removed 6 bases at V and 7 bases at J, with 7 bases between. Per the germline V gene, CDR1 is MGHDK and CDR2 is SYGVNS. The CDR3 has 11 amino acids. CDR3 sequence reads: CASRLANEQFF. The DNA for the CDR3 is TGTGCCAGCAGACTAGCTAATGAGCAGTTCTTC.

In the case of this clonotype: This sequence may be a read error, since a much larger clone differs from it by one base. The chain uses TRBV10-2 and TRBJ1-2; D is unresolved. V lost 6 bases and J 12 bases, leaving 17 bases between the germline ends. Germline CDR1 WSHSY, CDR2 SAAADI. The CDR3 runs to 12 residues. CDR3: CASSLRGSPHTF. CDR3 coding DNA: TGCGCCAGCAGCCTGAGAGGCTCCCCCCACACCTTC.

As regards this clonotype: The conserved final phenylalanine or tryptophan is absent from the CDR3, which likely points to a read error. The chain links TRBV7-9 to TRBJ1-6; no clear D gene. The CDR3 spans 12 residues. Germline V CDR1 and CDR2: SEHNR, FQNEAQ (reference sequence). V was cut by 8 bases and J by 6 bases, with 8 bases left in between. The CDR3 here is CASAGSNSPLHS. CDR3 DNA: TGTGCCAGCGCGGGGTCTAATTCACCCCTCCACTCT.

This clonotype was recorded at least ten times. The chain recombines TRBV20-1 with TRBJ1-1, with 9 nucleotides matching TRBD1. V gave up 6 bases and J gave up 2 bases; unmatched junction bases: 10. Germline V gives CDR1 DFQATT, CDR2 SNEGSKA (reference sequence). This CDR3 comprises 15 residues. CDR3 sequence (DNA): TGCAGTGCCCGGGACAGGGTAAGGGGTAACACTGAAGCTTTCTTT. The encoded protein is CSARDRVRGNTEAFF.

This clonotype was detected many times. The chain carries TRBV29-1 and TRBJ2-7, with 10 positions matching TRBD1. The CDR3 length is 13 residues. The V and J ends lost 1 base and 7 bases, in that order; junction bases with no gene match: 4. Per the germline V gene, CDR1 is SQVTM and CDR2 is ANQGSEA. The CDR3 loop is CSVEGTGGGEQYF. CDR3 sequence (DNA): TGCAGCGTTGAAGGGACAGGGGGTGGGGAGCAGTACTTC.

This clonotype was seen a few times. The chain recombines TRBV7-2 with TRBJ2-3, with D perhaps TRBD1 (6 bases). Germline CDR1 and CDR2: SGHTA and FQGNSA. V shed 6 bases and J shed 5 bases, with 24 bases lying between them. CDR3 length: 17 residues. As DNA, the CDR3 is TGTGCCAGCAGTTGGGGCGTGGGACATCCTATGCGAGATACGCAGTATTTT. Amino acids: CASSWGVGHPMRDTQYF.

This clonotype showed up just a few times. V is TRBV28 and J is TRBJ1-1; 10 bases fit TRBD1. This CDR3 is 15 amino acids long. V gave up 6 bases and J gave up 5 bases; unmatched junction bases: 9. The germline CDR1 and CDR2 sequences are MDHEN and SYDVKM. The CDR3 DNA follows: TGTGCCAGCAGCCCGGTGAGGGACAGGGGAACTGAAGCTTTCTTT. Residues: CASSPVRDRGTEAFF.

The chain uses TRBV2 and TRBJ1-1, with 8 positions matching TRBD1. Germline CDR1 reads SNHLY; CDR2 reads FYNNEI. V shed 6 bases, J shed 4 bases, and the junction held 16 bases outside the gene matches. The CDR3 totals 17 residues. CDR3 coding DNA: TGTGCCAGCAGCCCGACAGGGGCACAAATTGGCTTCACTGAAGCTTTCTTT. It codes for CASSPTGAQIGFTEAFF.

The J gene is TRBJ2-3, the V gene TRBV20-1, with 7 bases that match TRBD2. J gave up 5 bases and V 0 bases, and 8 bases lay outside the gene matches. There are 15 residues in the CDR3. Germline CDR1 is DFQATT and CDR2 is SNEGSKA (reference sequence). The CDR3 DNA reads TGCAGTGCTAGAGATTGGCGGGAGTATCAAGATACGCAGTATTTT. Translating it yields CSARDWREYQDTQYF.

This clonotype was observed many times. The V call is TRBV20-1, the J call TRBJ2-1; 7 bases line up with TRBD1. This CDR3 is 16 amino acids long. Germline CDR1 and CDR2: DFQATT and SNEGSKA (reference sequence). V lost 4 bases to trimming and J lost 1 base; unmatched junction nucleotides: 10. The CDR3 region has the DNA TGCAGTGCTACCGCCCCGGGACAGAGGTCCTACAATGAGCAGTTCTTC. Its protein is CSATAPGQRSYNEQFF.